A selection of T cell receptor beta chains follows, all from one sample in a study of Graves' ophthalmopathy and Graves' hyperthyroidism. One entry per CDR3 protein, called by TCRdb with MiXCR from the multiplex PCR reads. Here the sample spans just over 600,000 distinct CDR3 sequences, roughly 20% being singletons. The sample taken for sequencing was peripheral blood. All receptors derive from a woman in her late teens or twenties with stable Graves' hyperthyroidism. Some clones in this sample may be carry-over from other donors' samples. The CDR3 runs from the conserved cysteine through the conserved F or W. The D gene is left open where the match is weak. Only part of the rows carry a size: once, few, many, or a class if the clone is expanded.

J gene: TRBJ2-2
D gene: TRBD2
V gene: TRBV30
clone size: few
CDR3 DNA: TGTGCCTGCCAGCTCCTCCTTTCGACTAGCGGGAGGGCTCCCGGGGAGCTGTTTTTT
CDR3 protein: CACQLLLSTSGRAPGELFF

J gene: TRBJ2-2
D gene: NA
V gene: TRBV6-1
clone size: NA
CDR3 DNA: TGTGCCAGCAGCAAATCTCAGACCCCCGGGGAGCTGTTTTTT
CDR3 protein: CASSKSQTPGELFF

J gene: TRBJ1-1
D gene: NA
V gene: TRBV25-1
clone size: many
CDR3 DNA: TGTGCCAGCAGGAAGGGGCAGGGGTCGAACACTGAAGCTTTCTTT
CDR3 protein: CASRKGQGSNTEAFF

J gene: TRBJ1-2
D gene: TRBD1
V gene: TRBV25-1
clone size: many
CDR3 DNA: TGTGCCAGCGGAAACTCACAGGGGGCCGGTGGCTACACCTTC
CDR3 protein: CASGNSQGAGGYTF

J gene: TRBJ1-2
D gene: NA
V gene: TRBV6-1
clone size: many
CDR3 DNA: TGTGCCAGCAGTGAAGGGTTTTGGGGCCCCAACTATGGCTACACCTTC
CDR3 protein: CASSEGFWGPNYGYTF

J gene: TRBJ2-2
D gene: NA
V gene: TRBV12-3/TRBV12-4
clone size: many
CDR3 DNA: TGTGCCAGCAGTCCAAGGGGCCTGGCCGGGGAGCTGTTTTTT
CDR3 protein: CASSPRGLAGELFF

J gene: TRBJ2-2
D gene: NA
V gene: TRBV6-5
clone size: NA
CDR3 DNA: TGTGCCAGCAGTTACTCGAAGGGGGGGAAGCTGTTTTTT
CDR3 protein: CASSYSKGGKLFF

J gene: TRBJ2-7
D gene: TRBD2
V gene: TRBV4-1
clone size: few
CDR3 DNA: TGCGCCAGCAGCCAAGGGGTCGGGACTAGCGGGAGGAGGTCCTTTCACGAGCAGTACTTC
CDR3 protein: CASSQGVGTSGRRSFHEQYF

J gene: TRBJ1-6
D gene: TRBD1
V gene: TRBV20-1
clone size: many
CDR3 DNA: TGCAGTGCTAGAGACAACGTGGTAGGGGGCGAATATTCACCCCTCCACTTT
CDR3 protein: CSARDNVVGGEYSPLHF

J gene: TRBJ2-7
D gene: NA
V gene: TRBV12-3/TRBV12-4
clone size: NA
CDR3 DNA: TGTGCCAGCAGTTCCTTACAGGGTTACACCTACGAGCAGTACTTC
CDR3 protein: CASSSLQGYTYEQYF

J gene: TRBJ2-5
D gene: NA
V gene: TRBV24-1
clone size: NA
CDR3 DNA: TGTGCCACCAGTGAACCAGGAAAAGAGACCCAGTACTTC
CDR3 protein: CATSEPGKETQYF

J gene: TRBJ2-7
D gene: TRBD1
V gene: TRBV19
clone size: many
CDR3 DNA: TGTGCCAGTAAAGGGACAGAATACGACGAGCAGTACTTC
CDR3 protein: CASKGTEYDEQYF

J gene: TRBJ1-1
D gene: NA
V gene: TRBV5-1
clone size: NA
CDR3 DNA: TGCGCCAGCAGCTTGGTGATAAGCAAGAACACTGAAGCTTTCTTT
CDR3 protein: CASSLVISKNTEAFF

J gene: TRBJ1-5
D gene: NA
V gene: TRBV28
clone size: many
CDR3 DNA: TGTGCCAGCAGTTTAGCCCCTTTCAGGGGAGGCAATCAGCCCCAGCATTTT
CDR3 protein: CASSLAPFRGGNQPQHF

J gene: TRBJ2-5
D gene: NA
V gene: TRBV11-2
clone size: few
CDR3 DNA: TGTGCCAGCAGCTTATATCCTAGAGAGACCCAGTACTTC
CDR3 protein: CASSLYPRETQYF

J gene: TRBJ2-5
D gene: NA
V gene: TRBV24-1
clone size: NA
CDR3 DNA: TGTGCCACCAGTGATTTGGAGGGGGGTCAAGAGACCCAGTACTTC
CDR3 protein: CATSDLEGGQETQYF

J gene: TRBJ2-2
D gene: NA
V gene: TRBV5-1
clone size: few
CDR3 DNA: TGCGCCAGCACCGGTCCAGCTGAGAACACCGGGGAGCTGTTTTTT
CDR3 protein: CASTGPAENTGELFF

J gene: TRBJ2-3
D gene: TRBD1
V gene: TRBV12-3/TRBV12-4
clone size: NA
CDR3 DNA: TGTGCCAGCAGCCCACAGGGGGCGGGAACAGATACGCAGTATTTT
CDR3 protein: CASSPQGAGTDTQYF

J gene: TRBJ2-6
D gene: TRBD1
V gene: TRBV11-2
clone size: many
CDR3 DNA: TGTGCCAGCAGCTTAAATTCCCAGGGGGCTGGGGCCAACGTCCTGACTTTC
CDR3 protein: CASSLNSQGAGANVLTF

J gene: TRBJ2-7
D gene: NA
V gene: TRBV20-1
clone size: NA
CDR3 DNA: TGCAGTGCTAGTCAAGACCCCTCCGGTTACGAGCAGTACTTC
CDR3 protein: CSASQDPSGYEQYF

J gene: TRBJ2-5
D gene: NA
V gene: TRBV6-5
clone size: NA
CDR3 DNA: TGTGCCAGCAGTTACGGACACTCCCAAGAGACCCAGTACTTC
CDR3 protein: CASSYGHSQETQYF

J gene: TRBJ2-7
D gene: NA
V gene: TRBV11-3
clone size: NA
CDR3 DNA: TGTGCCAGCAGCTCTAACACTGGCCGGGAGCAGTACTTC
CDR3 protein: CASSSNTGREQYF

J gene: TRBJ1-2
D gene: NA
V gene: TRBV2
clone size: many
CDR3 DNA: TGTGCCAGCAGTCGCCAGGGTAACTCTGGCTACACCTTC
CDR3 protein: CASSRQGNSGYTF

J gene: TRBJ1-1
D gene: TRBD1
V gene: TRBV28
clone size: NA
CDR3 DNA: TGTGCCAGCAGGGGAGGACAGGGAAACACTGAAGCTTTCTTT
CDR3 protein: CASRGGQGNTEAFF

J gene: TRBJ2-5
D gene: TRBD1
V gene: TRBV6-2/TRBV6-3
clone size: many
CDR3 DNA: TGTGCCAGCAGCACGGACAGGGAGGTGGAAGAGACCCAGTACTTC
CDR3 protein: CASSTDREVEETQYF

J gene: TRBJ2-5
D gene: NA
V gene: TRBV18
clone size: few
CDR3 DNA: TGTGCCAGCTCACCGGATGGAGGAGAGACCCAGTACTTC
CDR3 protein: CASSPDGGETQYF

J gene: TRBJ1-1
D gene: NA
V gene: TRBV20-1
clone size: many
CDR3 DNA: TGCAGTGCGGCCAGATCAGTGAACACTGAAGCTTTCTTT
CDR3 protein: CSAARSVNTEAFF

J gene: TRBJ2-5
D gene: TRBD1
V gene: TRBV29-1
clone size: many
CDR3 DNA: TGCAGCGTTGTGCCTTCGTCGGACAGGTGGTGGGAGACCCAGTACTTC
CDR3 protein: CSVVPSSDRWWETQYF

J gene: TRBJ1-3
D gene: NA
V gene: TRBV7-2
clone size: many
CDR3 DNA: TGTGCCAGCAGCGCTGGGTCGACCTACTCTGGAAACACCATATATTTT
CDR3 protein: CASSAGSTYSGNTIYF

J gene: TRBJ1-2
D gene: NA
V gene: TRBV7-2
clone size: many
CDR3 DNA: TGTGCCAGCAGCTTAGCAGTGGAGACTTATGGCTACACCTTC
CDR3 protein: CASSLAVETYGYTF

J gene: TRBJ2-2
D gene: TRBD1
V gene: TRBV5-1
clone size: few
CDR3 DNA: TGCGCCTCAGGACAGGTTCAGACCGGGGAGCTGTTTTTT
CDR3 protein: CASGQVQTGELFF

J gene: TRBJ2-7
D gene: TRBD1
V gene: TRBV27
clone size: few
CDR3 DNA: TGTGCCACCGTGCCCGACAGGGATTCCTACGAGCAGTACTTC
CDR3 protein: CATVPDRDSYEQYF

J gene: TRBJ2-7
D gene: NA
V gene: TRBV7-9
clone size: many
CDR3 DNA: TGTGCCAGCAGCTTAGAGTATTCCTGGGGCTACGAGCAGTACTTC
CDR3 protein: CASSLEYSWGYEQYF

J gene: TRBJ2-2
D gene: NA
V gene: TRBV18
clone size: few
CDR3 DNA: TGTGCCAGCTCACCACCTGTAGGTACTCCCACCGGGGAGCTGTTTTTT
CDR3 protein: CASSPPVGTPTGELFF

J gene: TRBJ1-2
D gene: NA
V gene: TRBV29-1
clone size: NA
CDR3 DNA: TGCAGCGTTGGGGGGGGGCTGGGGATAGTCGATGGCTACACCTTC
CDR3 protein: CSVGGGLGIVDGYTF

J gene: TRBJ1-6
D gene: NA
V gene: TRBV5-1
clone size: NA
CDR3 DNA: TGCGCCAGCAGCTCGGTGGCCGAGAATTCACCCCTCCACTTT
CDR3 protein: CASSSVAENSPLHF

J gene: TRBJ2-7
D gene: NA
V gene: TRBV13
clone size: few
CDR3 DNA: TGTGCCAGCAGCCTAATAGCGGACAGGAGGCCCTACGAGCAGTACTTC
CDR3 protein: CASSLIADRRPYEQYF